Below are 5 T cell receptor beta chains sequenced from a single sample in a study of OX40 agonist ivuxolimab in advanced cancers. Libraries came from the immunoSEQ multiplex PCR assay. TCRdb re-hosts the immuneACCESS table, in-frame sequences only. Its copies lack some clones; in the studies checked, an unresolved V gene accounts for under half of them, and the cause for the rest is not known. Present in this sample are around 81,000 clones, about 80% of which were seen just once. Around 6.6% of the sample is taken by the ten largest. Source: CD4+ or CD8+ T cells sorted from blood, taken in a trial of the OX40 agonist ivuxolimab. Every receptor here comes from an adult with an advanced solid tumor such as melanoma, head and neck, liver or kidney cancer.

This rearrangement joins TRBV2 to TRBJ2-3, with D perhaps TRBD2 (5 bases). The CDR3 is 15 residues long. V lost 8 bases, J lost 8 bases, and 23 bases lay in between. The germline gives CDR1 SNHLY, CDR2 FYNNEI. In DNA form, the CDR3 reads TGTGCCAGCTGGGCTCCTGATATTGTAGCGTCTACGCAGTATTTT. Residues: CASWAPDIVASTQYF.

This chain connects TRBV11-3 to TRBJ2-7; D possibly corresponds to TRBD1 (5 bases). This CDR3 is 15 amino acids long. Germline CDR1 is SGHNT and CDR2 is YENEEA. V lost 9 bases to trimming and J lost 1 base, with 19 bases between them. CDR3 coding DNA: TGTGCCAGTCGTTACCAGGGTTTTCGATCCTACGAGCAGTACTTC. Its protein is CASRYQGFRSYEQYF.

The chain couples TRBV6-5 to TRBJ2-2; 9 bases fit TRBD2. CDR3 size: 15 residues. V lost 9 bases to trimming and J lost 4 bases; unmatched junction nucleotides: 9. CDR1 and CDR2 (germline): MNHEY, SVGAGI. CDR3 loop: CASFYRGGVTGELFF. The CDR3 DNA reads TGTGCCAGTTTTTATCGCGGGGGGGTCACCGGGGAGCTGTTTTTT.

This rearrangement joins TRBV6-1 to TRBJ1-4; D not certain. Per the germline V gene, CDR1 is MNHNS and CDR2 is SASEGT. The CDR3 contains 14 residues. Trimming stripped 1 base from V and 2 bases from J, with 5 bases between. CDR3 in amino acids: CASSEVGTNEKLFF. For the CDR3, the DNA is TGTGCCAGCAGTGAAGTGGGGACTAATGAAAAACTGTTTTTT.

The chain's CDR3 is CASSGRDRGLHGYTF. The CDR3 bases are TGTGCCAGCAGCGGCCGGGACAGGGGTCTTCATGGCTACACCTTC. The gene calls are TRBV6-1 and TRBJ1-2; 10 bases are a match to TRBD1. Germline CDR1 reads MNHNS; CDR2 reads SASEGT. Losses at the gene ends were 6 bases for V and 6 bases for J; bases not matched to a gene: 10. This CDR3 has 15 residues.